A selection of T cell receptor beta chains follows, all from one sample in a study of radiotherapy plus CTLA-4 blockade in lung cancer. TCRdb's copy holds only in-frame clones and misses some; the assay was immunoSEQ multiplex PCR. The profile shows about 97,000 clones, roughly 74% of them singletons. The sequenced sample was peripheral blood, obtained from a patient treated with radiotherapy plus ipilimumab. The receptors here all came from a human donor with non-small cell lung cancer who had a partial response to radiotherapy plus ipilimumab. Some clones in this sample may be carry-over from other donors' samples. CDR3s include the opening cysteine and the closing phenylalanine or tryptophan. The D gene is left open where the match is weak. The size entry is marked missing in some rows and otherwise reads once, few, many or a size class.

V gene	D gene	J gene	clone size	CDR3 protein	CDR3 DNA
TRBV11-1	TRBD1	TRBJ1-1	NA	CASSLPGTGMTEAFF	TGTGCCAGCAGCTTACCAGGGACAGGGATGACTGAAGCTTTCTTT
TRBV2	TRBD2	TRBJ2-5	once	CASSEMVAGGETQYF	TGTGCCAGCAGTGAAATGGTAGCGGGAGGAGAGACCCAGTACTTC
TRBV5-4	TRBD2	TRBJ2-1	few	CASSSKRGGYNEQFF	TGTGCCAGCAGCTCAAAGCGGGGGGGCTACAATGAGCAGTTCTTC
TRBV5-1	NA	TRBJ1-1	NA	CASSRLSQNTEAFF	TGCGCCAGCAGCCGACTCAGCCAGAACACTGAAGCTTTCTTT
TRBV7-2	NA	TRBJ1-5	NA	CASSSQGASNQPQHF	TGTGCCAGCAGCTCCCAGGGTGCGAGCAATCAGCCCCAGCATTTT
TRBV6-5	NA	TRBJ1-5	NA	CASSTDRLAAQPQHF	TGTGCCAGCAGCACCGACAGGCTTGCGGCTCAGCCCCAGCATTTT
TRBV7-9	TRBD1	TRBJ1-4	medium-sized	CASSFDRGGKLFF	TGTGCCAGCTCATTTGACAGGGGGGGAAAACTGTTTTTT
TRBV19	TRBD1	TRBJ1-4	few	CASSEQGNSEKLFF	TGTGCCAGTAGTGAACAGGGGAATAGCGAAAAACTGTTTTTT
TRBV19	NA	TRBJ2-1	NA	CASSPARYGGNEQFF	TGTGCCAGTAGTCCCGCTAGATATGGGGGGAATGAGCAGTTCTTC
TRBV7-8	NA	TRBJ2-7	NA	CTSRRSGEQYF	TGTACCAGCAGGAGGAGCGGCGAGCAGTACTTC
TRBV7-2	TRBD2	TRBJ2-3	NA	CASSLMGLAGGLSTDTQYF	TGTGCCAGCAGCTTAATGGGACTAGCGGGGGGGCTTTCCACAGATACGCAGTATTTT
TRBV6-5	NA	TRBJ2-3	NA	CASRASYTQYF	TGTGCCAGCAGGGCCTCATATACGCAGTATTTT
TRBV5-1	NA	TRBJ2-2	NA	CASSPGSFWAGELFF	TGCGCCAGCAGCCCGGGATCTTTCTGGGCCGGGGAGCTGTTTTTT
TRBV5-4	NA	TRBJ1-1	few	CASSTTSYTEAFF	TGTGCCAGCAGCACAACGTCGTACACTGAAGCTTTCTTT
TRBV9	NA	TRBJ1-1	NA	CASSVEAGAEAFF	TGTGCCAGCAGCGTAGAGGCGGGCGCTGAAGCTTTCTTT
TRBV5-4	TRBD1	TRBJ1-2	NA	CASSPTGDEGGYTF	TGTGCCAGCAGCCCGACAGGGGATGAGGGTGGCTACACCTTC
TRBV28	NA	TRBJ1-4	few	CASRPSGASRGEKLFF	TGTGCCAGCAGACCCTCAGGGGCCAGCAGGGGTGAAAAACTGTTTTTT
TRBV9	NA	TRBJ2-3	NA	CASSVGLTQTDTQYF	TGTGCCAGCAGCGTCGGACTAACGCAGACAGATACGCAGTATTTT
TRBV2	NA	TRBJ2-1	NA	CASSISSYNEQFF	TGTGCCAGCTCGATCAGCTCCTACAATGAGCAGTTCTTC
TRBV7-9	TRBD2	TRBJ2-2	NA	CASAYGTSGGELFF	TGTGCCAGCGCTTACGGGACTAGCGGCGGGGAGCTGTTTTTT
TRBV7-6	TRBD1	TRBJ2-1	NA	CASSLDRDRDDNEQFF	TGTGCCAGCAGCTTGGACCGGGACAGGGACGACAATGAGCAGTTCTTC
TRBV7-9	NA	TRBJ1-5	NA	CASSLQGNQPQHF	TGTGCCAGCAGCTTACAGGGGAACCAGCCCCAGCATTTT
TRBV19	NA	TRBJ2-7	few	CASRDIGFGEQYF	TGTGCCAGTAGGGACATTGGGTTTGGCGAGCAGTACTTC
TRBV28	NA	TRBJ1-2	NA	CASSSGQIYGYTF	TGTGCCAGCAGTTCCGGACAGATCTATGGCTACACCTTC
TRBV5-1	NA	TRBJ1-2	NA	CASSPMGAYGYTF	TGCGCCAGCAGCCCCATGGGAGCCTATGGCTACACCTTC
TRBV5-1	TRBD2	TRBJ2-7	NA	CASSAGGTRRGAYEQYF	TGCGCCAGCAGCGCGGGGGGGACACGCAGGGGGGCCTACGAGCAGTACTTC
TRBV2	TRBD1	TRBJ2-1	NA	CASSLQGYNEQFF	TGTGCCAGCAGTTTACAGGGGTACAATGAGCAGTTCTTC
TRBV5-1	NA	TRBJ2-7	NA	CASSFESGPYEQYF	TGCGCCAGCAGCTTCGAATCAGGGCCCTACGAGCAGTACTTC
TRBV10-2	NA	TRBJ2-1	NA	CASRWSENGWDEQFF	TGCGCCAGCCGGTGGAGCGAGAATGGGTGGGATGAGCAGTTCTTC
TRBV2	NA	TRBJ2-7	NA	CASSTQGYEQYF	TGTGCCAGCAGTACACAGGGCTACGAGCAGTACTTC
TRBV19	NA	TRBJ1-2	few	CASSITRANGYTF	TGTGCCAGTAGTATAACCAGGGCCAACGGCTACACCTTC
TRBV5-1	NA	TRBJ2-3	NA	CASSIGLSTDTQYF	TGCGCCAGCAGCATAGGACTAAGCACAGATACGCAGTATTTT
TRBV4-3	NA	TRBJ2-6	NA	CASSQDLLRGSPLSGANVLTF	TGCGCCAGCAGCCAAGATCTTCTGAGAGGTTCCCCCCTCTCTGGGGCCAACGTCCTGACTTTC
TRBV19	NA	TRBJ2-7	NA	CASSMLPSSYEQYF	TGTGCCAGTAGTATGTTACCGAGCTCCTACGAGCAGTACTTC
TRBV7-8	NA	TRBJ2-1	NA	CASSFGVANNEQFF	TGTGCCAGCAGCTTCGGGGTAGCGAACAATGAGCAGTTCTTC
TRBV7-8	NA	TRBJ1-1	few	CASSFEGEAFF	TGTGCCAGCAGCTTCGAGGGTGAAGCTTTCTTT
TRBV19	NA	TRBJ2-3	NA	CASSMTGTDTQYF	TGTGCCAGTAGTATGACTGGCACAGATACGCAGTATTTT
TRBV2	NA	TRBJ2-3	NA	CASSVLASTDTQYF	TGTGCCAGCAGCGTCCTAGCTTCCACAGATACGCAGTATTTT
TRBV7-8	NA	TRBJ2-7	NA	CASSLTGSSYEQYF	TGTGCCAGCAGCTTAACAGGTAGCTCCTACGAGCAGTACTTC
TRBV6-5	NA	TRBJ2-7	few	CASTSVYQDEQYF	TGTGCCAGCACCTCGGTTTATCAGGACGAGCAGTACTTC
TRBV5-6	NA	TRBJ2-7	NA	CASSLPGLDEQYF	TGTGCCAGCAGCTTGCCAGGTTTGGACGAGCAGTACTTC
TRBV19	NA	TRBJ2-3	NA	CASSPGAPDTQYF	TGTGCCAGTAGTCCAGGGGCCCCAGATACGCAGTATTTT
TRBV6-6	TRBD1	TRBJ1-2	NA	CASSRTGTGNGYTF	TGTGCCAGCAGCCGAACCGGGACAGGTAATGGCTACACCTTC
TRBV28	NA	TRBJ1-1	NA	CATEGNTEAFF	TGTGCCACCGAGGGGAACACTGAAGCTTTCTTT
TRBV7-2	TRBD2	TRBJ2-7	NA	CASSTRGGPYEQYF	TGTGCCAGCAGCACCCGGGGGGGTCCCTACGAGCAGTACTTC